The clone carrying this TCR beta chain was detected ten times or more. Its antigen remains unidentified. The data belong to a study of T cells in Graves' hyperthyroidism and ophthalmopathy. Study conclusions and caveats: Blood also showed most of the thyroid clonotypes that were expanded above 0.001. Ophthalmopathy and stable hyperthyroidism were told apart by a 13 V-J model.

Patients aged 18 to 65 had newly diagnosed hyperthyroidism that had lasted under 2 months. Blood dates from first hyperthyroidism diagnosis, before any ophthalmopathy symptoms. The CDR3 contains 14 residues. Germline lookup yields CDR1 MNHEY and CDR2 SMNVEV (reference sequence). V lost 3 bases, J lost 9 bases, and 15 bases lay in between. Amplification of TCR beta CDR3 regions used RNA as the template. The HTBI set primed first-round TCR CDR3 RT-PCR. TCRdb passed the multiplex PCR reads through MiXCR, listing each CDR3 protein once. The data contain fewer than 300,000 distinct CDR3 sequences, 15% of them singletons.

J is TRBJ1-5 and V is TRBV27; D is unresolved. Sequencing was done on a sample of blood. The TCR comes from a woman in her fifties or sixties with Graves' hyperthyroidism that later progressed to Graves' ophthalmopathy. The CDR3 here is CASSFEEGRRPQHF. The CDR3 nucleotides are TGTGCCAGCAGTTTTGAGGAGGGCAGAAGGCCCCAGCATTTT.